A single sample is the source of the 16 T cell receptor beta chains below, sequenced in a study of spatial heterogeneity in lung cancer (dated by TCRdb to between 2018 and 2021). Study-wide findings and limitations: The number of expanded intratumoral alpha and beta TCRs correlated with the tumor nonsynonymous mutation count.

This specimen's time point label, interpreted: sample taken at primary tumor resection. Antigens for these TCRs are unknown. Library prep was done by 5' RACE. The sequencer was a NextSeq 500. Through fastp at Q25 and MiXCR, TCRdb rebuilt clones from the public reads, retaining in-frame beta chains. Each CDR3 protein gets just one entry, which takes the most common genes and DNA from the rows behind it. The sample table holds 4,500 to 7,000 distinct CDR3 sequences, of which roughly 4.9% were seen once. Approximately 23% of the sample is in the top ten clones. Material: lung tumor tissue, obtained at surgery. All receptors derive from a male donor with early-stage non-small cell lung cancer.

This clonotype was detected many times. The J gene is TRBJ2-7, the V gene TRBV18; a possible D gene is TRBD2 (6 bases). The germline V gene has CDR1 KGHSH and CDR2 LQKENI. CDR3 size: 16 residues. Trimming took 3 bases from V and 0 from J, leaving 15 bases between them. The CDR3 DNA follows: TGTGCCAGCTCACCTAGGCAGGTCGGGAGCTCCTACGAGCAGTACTTC. Its protein is CASSPRQVGSSYEQYF.

This clonotype is termed medium-sized. The chain joins TRBV4-3 to TRBJ1-1; unclear D gene. V was cut by 0 bases and J by 5 bases, with 13 bases left in between. The CDR3 is 15 amino acids. Per the germline V gene, CDR1 is LGHNA and CDR2 is YSLEER. The CDR3 coding sequence is TGCGCCAGCAGCCAAGATCCCGGGAGTGGGACTGAAGCTTTCTTT. It codes for CASSQDPGSGTEAFF.

This clonotype counts as medium-sized. The V gene is TRBV10-2, the J gene TRBJ1-2; 7 bases are a match to TRBD1. Germline CDR1 is WSHSY and CDR2 is SAAADI. The CDR3 sequence is 17 residues long. The V gene end was trimmed by 6 bases and the J gene end by 8 bases; junction bases not matched to a gene: 21. CDR3 region: CASSPGGGTAQAQGYTF. CDR3 nucleotide sequence: TGCGCCAGCAGCCCGGGGGGCGGGACAGCTCAGGCTCAAGGCTACACCTTC.

This clonotype qualifies as medium-sized (0.01 to 0.1%). This rearrangement joins TRBV29-1 to TRBJ1-2, with a tentative D call TRBD1 (5 bases). The CDR3 covers 14 residues. CDR1 is SQVTM and CDR2 is ANQGSEA in the germline V gene. V was pared by 6 bases and J by 1 base, with 15 bases between. The CDR3 DNA follows: TGCAGCGTGGGGACCGCAAAAAGTAACTATGGCTACACCTTC. This sequence encodes CSVGTAKSNYGYTF.

This clonotype appeared many times. V gene TRBV5-1 combines with J gene TRBJ2-2; 8 bases are a match to TRBD2. Germline V lookup: CDR1 SGHRS, CDR2 YFSETQ. V lost 3 bases, J lost 4 bases, and 5 bases stayed unmatched. This CDR3 is 15 amino acids long. The CDR3: CASSSSGSGTGELFF. CDR3 in DNA: TGCGCCAGCAGCTCCAGCGGGAGTGGCACCGGGGAGCTGTTTTTT.

This clonotype was seen many times. The V and J genes are TRBV20-1 and TRBJ1-2; tentative D call: TRBD1 (6 bases). Germline CDR1 DFQATT, CDR2 SNEGSKA (reference sequence). The CDR3 totals 10 residues. V dropped 6 bases and J dropped 13 bases, with 15 bases sitting between them. CDR3 DNA sequence: TGCAGTGCCTCCCGGACAGCCTCCACCTTC. Protein sequence: CSASRTASTF.

This clonotype was observed many times. The J gene is TRBJ2-7, the V gene TRBV29-1; D unclear. This CDR3 region has 13 residues. Trimming left V 4 bases short and J 3 bases short, with 13 bases between. Germline V gene lookup returns CDR1 SQVTM and CDR2 ANQGSEA. The CDR3 loop is CSVVGPPHYEQYF. CDR3 in DNA: TGCAGCGTTGTAGGGCCACCTCACTACGAGCAGTACTTC.

This clonotype was counted at least ten times. This chain joins TRBV20-1 and TRBJ2-1; 14 bases are shared with TRBD2. This CDR3 is built from 15 residues. The V gene end was trimmed by 6 bases and the J gene end by 5 bases; junction bases not matched to a gene: 6. The germline CDR1 and CDR2 sequences are DFQATT and SNEGSKA (reference sequence). CDR3 DNA: TGCAGTGCACGACTAGCGGGGGGGCCCCACAATGAGCAGTTCTTC. Encoded protein: CSARLAGGPHNEQFF.

This clonotype has a count of ten or more. This rearrangement joins TRBV4-2 to TRBJ2-1; D not resolved. V lost 1 base to trimming and J lost 5 bases, with 3 bases between them. Germline V lookup: CDR1 LGHNA, CDR2 YNFKEQ. This CDR3 is built from 12 residues. The CDR3 sequence: CASSQVDNEQFF. The CDR3 DNA follows: TGTGCCAGCAGCCAAGTGGACAATGAGCAGTTCTTC.

Many counts were recorded for this clonotype. The gene calls are TRBV2 and TRBJ1-1; D not resolved. Germline CDR1 is SNHLY and CDR2 is FYNNEI. Deletions cut 6 bases from V and 3 bases from J, with 11 bases between. The CDR3 loop spans 13 amino acids. The CDR3 loop is CASRANGDTEAFF. The CDR3 DNA follows: TGTGCCAGCAGGGCCAACGGGGACACTGAAGCTTTCTTT.

This clonotype rates as medium-sized. This sequence joins TRBV27 and TRBJ2-1; 7 nucleotides line up with TRBD2. Per germline, CDR1 MNHEY and CDR2 SMNVEV (reference sequence). J gave up 4 bases and V 3 bases, and 6 bases lay outside the gene matches. This CDR3 spans 15 amino acids. In nucleotides, the CDR3 is TGTGCCAGCAGTTTTTCGGGGGGAGGTTACAATGAGCAGTTCTTC. Its translation: CASSFSGGGYNEQFF.

This clonotype was observed many times. The chain uses TRBV28 and TRBJ2-4, with 8 bases identical to TRBD2. There are 14 residues in the CDR3. V was clipped by 3 bases and J by 11 bases; unmatched bases: 9. Germline V gene sequence: CDR1 MDHEN, CDR2 SYDVKM. CDR3 nucleotides: TGTGCCAGCAGTTTTACCGGGACTAGTAACCTTCAGTACTTC. Amino acid sequence: CASSFTGTSNLQYF.

At least ten counts were recorded for this clonotype. The CDR3 bases are TGCAGCGTCGCCCACAGGTTTGGGCCCAATCAGCCCCAGCATTTT. As protein: CSVAHRFGPNQPQHF. V gene TRBV29-1 combines with J gene TRBJ1-5; TRBD1 is a possible D gene (5 bases). Germline V CDR1 and CDR2: SQVTM, ANQGSEA. V dropped 6 bases and J dropped 3 bases, with 18 bases sitting between them. This CDR3 contains 15 residues.

This clonotype was observed many times. V gene TRBV7-8 combines with J gene TRBJ1-5; the D gene is possibly TRBD1 (6 bases). The ends were cut back, 3 bases at V and 4 bases at J, with 13 bases in the middle. The CDR3 has 15 amino acids. The germline gives CDR1 SGHVS, CDR2 FQNEAQ. The CDR3 region is CASSFLAGANQPQHF. In DNA form, the CDR3 reads TGTGCCAGCAGCTTTTTGGCGGGGGCAAATCAGCCCCAGCATTTT.

This clonotype was detected ten times or more. The CDR3 is CASSGTSGEETQYF. The CDR3 nucleotides are TGCGCCAGCAGCGGGACTAGCGGGGAAGAGACCCAGTACTTC. The chain links TRBV5-1 to TRBJ2-5, with 13 bases matching TRBD2. V lost 4 bases to trimming and J lost 3 bases; unmatched junction nucleotides: 0. The germline gives CDR1 SGHRS, CDR2 YFSETQ. The CDR3 consists of 14 residues. The full variable domain, rest sourced from reference TRBV5-1 and TRBJ2-5, is KAGVTQTPRYLIKTRGQQVTLSCSPISGHRSVSWYQQTPGQGLQFLFEYFSETQRNKGNFPGRFSGRQFSNSRSEMNVSTLELGDSALYLCASSGTSGEETQYFGPGTRLLVL.

As concerns this clonotype: A much larger clone is a single base away; this may be a read error. The V call is TRBV11-2, the J call TRBJ1-2; D possibly corresponds to TRBD1 (6 bases). The V gene's germline CDR1 is SGHAT and CDR2 FQNNGV. This CDR3 spans 13 amino acids. In nucleotides, the CDR3 is TGTGCCAGCAGCTCCAGGGGTCCCTATGGCTGCACCTTC. The encoded protein is CASSSRGPYGCTF.